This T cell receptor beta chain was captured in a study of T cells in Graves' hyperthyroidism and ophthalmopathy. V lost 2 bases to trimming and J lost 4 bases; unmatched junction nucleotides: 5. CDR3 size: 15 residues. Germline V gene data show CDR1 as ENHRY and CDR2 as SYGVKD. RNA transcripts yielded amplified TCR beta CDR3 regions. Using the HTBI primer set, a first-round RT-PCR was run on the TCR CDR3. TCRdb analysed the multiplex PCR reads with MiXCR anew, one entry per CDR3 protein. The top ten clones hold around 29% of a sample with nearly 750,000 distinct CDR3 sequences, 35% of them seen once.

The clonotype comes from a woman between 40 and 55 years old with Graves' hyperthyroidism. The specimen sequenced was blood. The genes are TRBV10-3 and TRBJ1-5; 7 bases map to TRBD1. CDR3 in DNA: TGTGCCATCAGTGAGGCCAGGGGGTTTAATCAGCCCCAGCATTTT. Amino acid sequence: CAISEARGFNQPQHF.